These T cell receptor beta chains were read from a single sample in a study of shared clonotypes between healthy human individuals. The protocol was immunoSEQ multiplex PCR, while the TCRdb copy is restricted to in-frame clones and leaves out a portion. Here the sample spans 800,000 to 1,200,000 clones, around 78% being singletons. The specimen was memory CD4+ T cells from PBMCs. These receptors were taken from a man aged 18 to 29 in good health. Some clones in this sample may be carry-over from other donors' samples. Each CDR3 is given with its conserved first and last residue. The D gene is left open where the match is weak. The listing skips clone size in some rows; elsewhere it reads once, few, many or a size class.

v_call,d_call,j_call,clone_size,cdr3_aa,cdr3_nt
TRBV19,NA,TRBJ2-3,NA,CATRGSSTDTQYF,TGTGCCACTAGGGGGAGCAGCACAGATACGCAGTATTTT
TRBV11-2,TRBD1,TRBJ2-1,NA,CASSLVGQGVLQFF,TGTGCCAGCAGCTTAGTGGGACAGGGGGTACTGCAGTTCTTC
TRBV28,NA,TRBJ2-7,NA,CASSIPGLLYEQYF,TGTGCCAGCAGTATCCCCGGACTGCTCTACGAGCAGTACTTC
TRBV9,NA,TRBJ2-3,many,CASSVATAGDTQYF,TGTGCCAGCAGCGTAGCCACGGCCGGCGATACGCAGTATTTT
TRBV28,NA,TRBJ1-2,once,CASTSLEGPMYGYTF,TGTGCCAGCACATCTCTAGAGGGACCGATGTATGGCTACACCTTC
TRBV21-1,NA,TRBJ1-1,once,CASSKGQGEAFF,TGTGCCAGCAGCAAAGGGCAGGGTGAAGCTTTCTTT
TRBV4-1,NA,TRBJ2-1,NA,CASSPPPGRSGYNEQFF,TGCGCCAGCAGCCCCCCCCCGGGCCGCTCCGGCTACAATGAGCAGTTCTTC
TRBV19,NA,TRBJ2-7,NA,CASKRDSGDYEQYF,TGTGCCAGTAAACGCGACAGCGGCGATTACGAGCAGTACTTC
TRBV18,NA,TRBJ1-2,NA,CASSPGQIYGYTF,TGTGCCAGCTCACCGGGGCAGATCTATGGCTACACCTTC
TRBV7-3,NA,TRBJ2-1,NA,CASSLNGNEQFF,TGTGCCAGCAGCTTAAATGGCAATGAGCAGTTCTTC
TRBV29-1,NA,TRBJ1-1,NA,CSVASMNTEAFF,TGCAGCGTTGCGAGCATGAACACTGAAGCTTTCTTT
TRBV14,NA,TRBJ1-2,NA,CASSPYRALGNYGYTF,TGTGCCAGCAGCCCCTACAGGGCCCTCGGGAACTATGGCTACACCTTC
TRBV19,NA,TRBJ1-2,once,CASSPDTDYGYTF,TGTGCCAGTAGTCCGGACACAGATTATGGCTACACCTTC
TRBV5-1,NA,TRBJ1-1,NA,CASNLVEGRNTEAFF,TGCGCCAGCAACCTTGTGGAGGGGCGGAACACTGAAGCTTTCTTT
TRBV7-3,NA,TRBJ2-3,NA,CASSPQTSTDTQYF,TGTGCCAGCAGCCCCCAAACTAGCACAGATACGCAGTATTTT
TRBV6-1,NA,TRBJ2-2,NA,CASSFLVAGTGELFF,TGTGCCAGCAGCTTTCTAGTTGCGGGCACCGGGGAGCTGTTTTTT
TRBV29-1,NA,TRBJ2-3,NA,CSVVPGLASGDTQYF,TGCAGCGTTGTACCGGGACTCGCCTCGGGAGATACGCAGTATTTT
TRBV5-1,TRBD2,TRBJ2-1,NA,CASSPAGGSMFNEQFF,TGCGCCAGCAGCCCCGCCGGCGGGAGTATGTTTAATGAGCAGTTCTTC
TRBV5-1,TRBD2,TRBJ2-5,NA,CASSLSLAGGPRETQYF,TGCGCCAGCAGCCTCTCACTAGCGGGAGGACCCCGGGAGACCCAGTACTTC
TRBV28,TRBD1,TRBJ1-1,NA,CASSSTGDNTEAFF,TGTGCCAGCAGTTCGACAGGGGACAACACTGAAGCTTTCTTT
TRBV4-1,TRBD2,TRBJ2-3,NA,CASSPSPGLAGKSTDTQYF,TGCGCCAGCAGCCCTTCCCCGGGACTAGCGGGAAAGAGCACAGATACGCAGTATTTT
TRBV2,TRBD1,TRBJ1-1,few,CASSITGGTEAFF,TGTGCCAGCAGTATCACAGGGGGCACTGAAGCTTTCTTT
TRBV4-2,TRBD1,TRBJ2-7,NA,CASSQGYRGSYEQYF,TGTGCCAGCAGCCAAGGGTACAGGGGATCCTACGAGCAGTACTTC
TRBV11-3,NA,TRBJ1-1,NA,CASSLEGTDTEAFF,TGTGCCAGCAGCTTAGAGGGCACGGACACTGAAGCTTTCTTT
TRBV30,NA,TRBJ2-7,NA,CAWSRGSQYEQYF,TGTGCCTGGAGTAGAGGGTCTCAGTACGAGCAGTACTTC
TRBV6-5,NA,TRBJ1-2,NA,CASSPTYSNYGYTF,TGTGCCAGCAGTCCGACATATTCTAACTATGGCTACACCTTC
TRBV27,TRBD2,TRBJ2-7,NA,CASSTKTSGGAYEQYF,TGTGCCAGCAGTACGAAAACGAGCGGGGGGGCCTACGAGCAGTACTTC
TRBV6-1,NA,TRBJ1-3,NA,CASSVTANSGNTIYF,TGTGCCAGCAGTGTTACGGCCAACTCTGGAAACACCATATATTTT
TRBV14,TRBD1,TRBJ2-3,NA,CASSQTRGGVTDTQYF,TGTGCCAGCAGCCAGACCCGAGGGGGCGTGACAGATACGCAGTATTTT
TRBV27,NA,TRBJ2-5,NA,CASSLGRLFKETQYF,TGTGCCAGCAGTTTAGGGCGGCTTTTCAAGGAGACCCAGTACTTC
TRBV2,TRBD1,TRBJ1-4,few,CASSALTGANEKLFF,TGTGCCAGCAGTGCCCTGACAGGGGCTAACGAAAAACTGTTTTTT
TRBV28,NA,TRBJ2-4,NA,CASSPNGLAKNIQYF,TGTGCCAGCAGCCCAAACGGATTAGCCAAAAACATTCAGTACTTC
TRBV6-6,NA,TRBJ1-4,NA,CASSPGAALEKLFF,TGTGCCAGCAGCCCGGGAGCGGCGCTTGAAAAACTGTTTTTT
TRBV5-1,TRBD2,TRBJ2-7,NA,CASSFSTSGNKVPYEQYF,TGCGCCAGCAGCTTCTCGACTAGCGGTAATAAGGTCCCCTACGAGCAGTACTTC
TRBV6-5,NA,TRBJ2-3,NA,CASRRDRRYTQYF,TGTGCCAGCAGGCGGGACCGCCGTTATACGCAGTATTTT
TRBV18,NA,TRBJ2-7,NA,CASSPAQGYEQYF,TGTGCCAGCTCACCAGCCCAGGGATACGAGCAGTACTTC
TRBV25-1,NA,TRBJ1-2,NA,CASNPSTLNYGYTF,TGTGCCAGCAACCCTTCGACACTGAACTATGGCTACACCTTC
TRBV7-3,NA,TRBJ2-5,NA,CASSTQVSETQYF,TGTGCCAGCAGCACACAAGTTTCGGAGACCCAGTACTTC
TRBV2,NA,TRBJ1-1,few,CASRGGAGVNTEAFF,TGTGCCAGCAGAGGGGGAGCGGGGGTGAACACTGAAGCTTTCTTT
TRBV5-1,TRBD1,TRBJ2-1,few,CASSTGTGFIDEQFF,TGCGCCAGCAGCACCGGGACAGGGTTTATCGATGAGCAGTTCTTC
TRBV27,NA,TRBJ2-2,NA,CASSSLRTGYFGELFF,TGTGCCAGCAGTTCTCTCCGAACAGGATACTTCGGGGAGCTGTTTTTT
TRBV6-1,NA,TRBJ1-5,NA,CASSERIGVSQPQHF,TGTGCCAGCAGTGAAAGGATTGGGGTAAGTCAGCCCCAGCATTTT
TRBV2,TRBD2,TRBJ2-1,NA,CASVAGAGYNEQFF,TGTGCCAGCGTGGCGGGAGCGGGGTACAATGAGCAGTTCTTC
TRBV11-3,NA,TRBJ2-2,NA,CASSLVYRGGTGELFF,TGTGCCAGCAGCTTGGTTTACAGGGGGGGTACCGGGGAGCTGTTTTTT
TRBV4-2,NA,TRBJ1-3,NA,CASSQVARVSGNTIYF,TGTGCCAGCAGCCAAGTGGCCAGGGTCTCTGGAAACACCATATATTTT
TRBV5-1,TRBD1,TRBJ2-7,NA,CASSLTGTGFGEQYF,TGCGCCAGCAGCTTGACCGGGACAGGGTTCGGAGAGCAGTACTTC
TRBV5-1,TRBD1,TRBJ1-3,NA,CASSSSGGGGNTIYF,TGCGCCAGCAGCTCTTCAGGGGGCGGTGGAAACACCATATATTTT
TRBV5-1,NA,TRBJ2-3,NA,CASSLLGRLTDTQYF,TGCGCCAGCAGCTTGCTAGGGAGGTTGACAGATACGCAGTATTTT
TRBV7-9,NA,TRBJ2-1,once,CASSLDPNEQFF,TGTGCCAGCAGCTTAGATCCCAATGAGCAGTTCTTC